This entry concerns a single T cell receptor (beta chain). Its antigen remains undetermined. One base away there is no much larger clone; base qualities are not given. The collaborating institutions used their own protocols to collect whole blood in K2EDTA tubes. For TCRbeta analysis, collaborators shipped samples in one of three forms: frozen whole blood, isolated PBMCs, or DNA extracted from either of those sample types. The record originates from a study of blood T cell repertoires in COVID-19 (dated by TCRdb to the early 2020s). Background on the whole study: The collaborator samples originated in the United States, Italy and Spain and spanned the acute and convalescent phases of COVID-19. Sample metadata almost always included a de-identified subject ID, COVID-19 status, age in years and sex. The repertoires were released in a freely available public database meant as a resource for research on the immune response to SARS-CoV-2. Where HLA class I and class II types were available, the types were taken from metadata supplied by the sample provider, not from assay-based typing. The dataset comprised deeply sampled blood TCRbeta repertoires from subjects exposed to, actively infected with, or recovered from COVID-19. Samples came from the ongoing ImmuneRACE study (first 160 participants) plus 1,254 subjects from 6 global collaborators. The material from the prospective study consisted of cDNA or gDNA derived from T cells, B-cell-depleted T cells, or PBMCs. The full study reports these points: The amount of clinical and demographic metadata varied by source and participant and was provided uncurated.

TCRbeta CDR3 regions were amplified from genomic DNA by means of the immunoSEQ Assay, a bias-controlled multiplex PCR. As for how the authors treated the data: Nucleated cell counts per sample were estimated from amplification of reference gene primers within the assay. Sequence reads were collapsed and filtered to measure the absolute abundance of every unique TCRbeta CDR3 rearrangement. For each sample, productive Simpson clonality was calculated by taking the square root of Simpson's diversity index across productive rearrangements. Entries here come from immuneACCESS through TCRdb and include only in-frame sequences with V and J called. Some clones fail to appear in such tables; in the studies checked, an unresolved V gene covers under half of the shortfall, and the cause of the remainder is unknown. V and J calls and clone size come straight from that table; D and trimming were deduced from the DNA. The table for this sample lists fewer than 25,000 clones; 85% to 90% of them were counted only once. Clones ranked in the top ten supply about 25% of the sample.

Germline trimming: 2 bases from V, 3 bases from J; junction bases outside gene matches: 9. The CDR3 goes from the cysteine to the phenylalanine over 17 residues. Only the CDR3 portion is preserved as DNA: 51 bases, with reading frame beginning at the first base. The germline V gene specifies MNHEY as CDR1 and SVGEGT as CDR2. What was sequenced was peripheral blood. The V and J segments used are TRBV6-2 or TRBV6-3 and TRBJ2-7, with TRBD1 matching 11 junction bases. The receptor was derived from a human donor with active COVID-19. The donor label of this sample is uncertain. The CDR3 is CASSYLGQGGSGYEQYF. Here is the DNA: TGTGCCAGCAGTTACCTGGGACAGGGGGGTTCAGGCTACGAGCAGTACTTC.